This T cell receptor (beta chain) was captured in a study of OX40 agonist ivuxolimab in advanced cancers. Overall study: There were three patients with partial responses, one having hepatocellular carcinoma and two cutaneous melanoma. Study-level findings and limits: Dose levels from 0.1 to 3.0 mg/kg saw CD4+ and CD8+ blood T cells expand clonally by week 6. Relative to CD4+ cells, CD8+ T cells on average had more expanded clones. Certain nonresponders likewise exhibited a low normalized T-cell clonal expansion.

A word on this clone: Its antigen is currently unknown.

Here immunoSEQ multiplex PCR was the method, and the copy in TCRdb shows in-frame clones only, minus some. Counted here are under 100,000 clones, 90% occurring once; the ten biggest clones make up about 0.16%. CDR1 and CDR2 from the germline V gene are SGHRS and YFSETQ. The ends lost 2 bases at V and 2 bases at J; junction bases unmatched: 8. CDR3 length: 16 residues. The TCR comes from an adult with an advanced solid tumor such as melanoma, head and neck, liver or kidney cancer. The chain has TRBV5-1 and TRBJ2-7, with 9 bases identical to TRBD1. The sequenced sample was CD4+ or CD8+ T cells sorted from blood, obtained in a trial of the OX40 agonist ivuxolimab. CDR3 coding DNA: TGCGCCAGCAGCTTATGGGGGACAGGGACCGCCTACGAGCAGTACTTC. The encoded protein is CASSLWGTGTAYEQYF.